This TCR beta chain came from a study of early stage breast cancer tumors. Study-wide context: Of some 17 invasive breast tumors, twelve were hormone receptor-positive, HER2-negative. Study-wide points: Compared with adjacent normal breast tissue, tumors showed roughly 2.4-fold greater T cell density and higher clonality. Functional markers like CD4, CD8 and FOXP3 were missed in bulk sequencing. In about 90% of the 16 patients, blood comparison separated tumor from normal breast.

Regarding this clone: Its matching antigen is unknown.

The CDR3 is made up of 16 amino acids. V shed 0 bases and J shed 5 bases, with 16 bases lying between them. Germline CDR1 and CDR2: SGHTS and YDEGEE. The protocol was immunoSEQ multiplex PCR, while the TCRdb copy is restricted to in-frame clones and leaves out a portion. The table lists about 51,000 clones, 78% of them singletons. Source material: blood. This clonotype originated in a person aged 35 to 50 with breast cancer. The rearrangement links TRBV5-8 to TRBJ2-3; perhaps TRBD1 as D (6 bases). CDR3 in amino acids: CASSLAGTPVQDTQYF. In nucleotides, the CDR3 is TGTGCCAGCAGCTTGGCCGGGACACCCGTGCAAGATACGCAGTATTTT.